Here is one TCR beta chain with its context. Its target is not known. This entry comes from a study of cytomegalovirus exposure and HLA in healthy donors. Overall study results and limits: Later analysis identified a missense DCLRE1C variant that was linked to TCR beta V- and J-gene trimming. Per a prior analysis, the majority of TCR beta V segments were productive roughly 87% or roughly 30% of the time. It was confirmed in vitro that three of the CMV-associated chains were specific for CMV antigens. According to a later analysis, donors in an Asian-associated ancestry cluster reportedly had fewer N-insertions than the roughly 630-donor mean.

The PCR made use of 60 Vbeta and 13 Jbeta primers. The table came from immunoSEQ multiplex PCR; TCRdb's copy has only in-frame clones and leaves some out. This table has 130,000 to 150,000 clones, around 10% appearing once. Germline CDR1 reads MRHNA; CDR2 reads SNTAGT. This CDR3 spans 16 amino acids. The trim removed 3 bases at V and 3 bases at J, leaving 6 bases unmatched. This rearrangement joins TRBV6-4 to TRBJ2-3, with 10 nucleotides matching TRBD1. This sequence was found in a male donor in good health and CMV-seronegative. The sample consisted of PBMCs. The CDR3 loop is CASSETWTGGTDTQYF. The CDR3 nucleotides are TGTGCCAGCAGTGAAACCTGGACAGGGGGAACAGATACGCAGTATTTT.